This TCR beta chain stems from a study of neurological immune-mediated disorders. The time point denotes: longitudinal time-point 1 (baseline). Healthy controls were blood bank volunteers in Maryland, USA. Unsorted libraries were prepared from 2 million PBMCs held at -80 C. Trimming took off 1 base at V and 1 base at J, with 7 bases between the two ends. This CDR3 is 14 amino acids long. Germline V CDR1 and CDR2: SGHVS, FQNEAQ. This clonotype appeared many times. The cDNA was synthesized by means of template-switch 5'RACE, which was carried out with 10-nucleotide random UMIs. Over 180 million TCR-beta sequences (from 15-18 subjects) were yielded by each sequencing run. One entry per CDR3 protein, called by TCRdb with MiXCR from the 5' RACE reads. In the table there are tens of thousands of distinct CDR3 sequences, roughly 10% of which are singletons.

What was sequenced was PBMCs. This chain connects TRBV7-8 to TRBJ1-1; D unclear. This TCR came from a man aged 30 to 45 in good health. The CDR3 nucleotides read TGTGCCAGCAGCTTAGGGGTAGCGAACACTGAAGCTTTCTTT. The encoded protein is CASSLGVANTEAFF. The full variable domain, with the rest looked up from reference TRBV7-8 and TRBJ1-1, is GAGVSQSPRYKVAKRGQDVALRCDPISGHVSLFWYQQALGQGPEFLTYFQNEAQLDKSGLPSDRFFAERPEGSVSTLKIQRTQQEDSAVYLCASSLGVANTEAFFGQGTRLTVV.